Listed below are T cell receptor beta chains from one sample, sequenced in a study of blood T cell repertoires in COVID-19. TCRdb's table, derived via immunoSEQ multiplex PCR, lists solely in-frame clones and lacks some. The sample lists fewer than 200,000 clones; 85% to 90% were seen once. The specimen sequenced was peripheral blood. These receptor sequences come from a woman in her sixties or seventies with acute or convalescent COVID-19. CDR3s include the opening cysteine and the closing phenylalanine or tryptophan. Fields, in order: V gene, CDR3 protein.

V gene: TRBV27; CDR3 protein: CASSSGQGFYNEQFF
V gene: TRBV6-5; CDR3 protein: CASREGSYNEQFF
V gene: TRBV18; CDR3 protein: CASSPPTTSDGTDTQYF
V gene: TRBV25-1; CDR3 protein: CASALAANTGELFF
V gene: TRBV24-1; CDR3 protein: CATSDPGQGSNVNEQFF
V gene: TRBV2; CDR3 protein: CASRSAVVTLHF
V gene: TRBV28; CDR3 protein: CASSRRGIQETQYF
V gene: TRBV9; CDR3 protein: CASSVGTGVNTEAFF
V gene: TRBV19; CDR3 protein: CASSIAVSGANVLTF
V gene: TRBV7-3; CDR3 protein: CASSHRAGADTQYF
V gene: TRBV28; CDR3 protein: CASSNGLVYTF
V gene: TRBV3-1/TRBV3-2; CDR3 protein: CASSQDPLRPQHF
V gene: TRBV14; CDR3 protein: CASSLLAGVGTYNEQFF
V gene: TRBV19; CDR3 protein: CASSKWSEREETQYF
V gene: TRBV9; CDR3 protein: CASSVDWGRNDEKLFF
V gene: TRBV7-9; CDR3 protein: CASSLYVGHSTGELFF
V gene: TRBV11-3; CDR3 protein: CASRRVVRMNTEAFF
V gene: TRBV11-2; CDR3 protein: CASSPGMGLAGGGSSEQFF
V gene: TRBV15; CDR3 protein: CATSRPTSGVYEQFF
V gene: TRBV5-5; CDR3 protein: CASSFSAGANEKLFF